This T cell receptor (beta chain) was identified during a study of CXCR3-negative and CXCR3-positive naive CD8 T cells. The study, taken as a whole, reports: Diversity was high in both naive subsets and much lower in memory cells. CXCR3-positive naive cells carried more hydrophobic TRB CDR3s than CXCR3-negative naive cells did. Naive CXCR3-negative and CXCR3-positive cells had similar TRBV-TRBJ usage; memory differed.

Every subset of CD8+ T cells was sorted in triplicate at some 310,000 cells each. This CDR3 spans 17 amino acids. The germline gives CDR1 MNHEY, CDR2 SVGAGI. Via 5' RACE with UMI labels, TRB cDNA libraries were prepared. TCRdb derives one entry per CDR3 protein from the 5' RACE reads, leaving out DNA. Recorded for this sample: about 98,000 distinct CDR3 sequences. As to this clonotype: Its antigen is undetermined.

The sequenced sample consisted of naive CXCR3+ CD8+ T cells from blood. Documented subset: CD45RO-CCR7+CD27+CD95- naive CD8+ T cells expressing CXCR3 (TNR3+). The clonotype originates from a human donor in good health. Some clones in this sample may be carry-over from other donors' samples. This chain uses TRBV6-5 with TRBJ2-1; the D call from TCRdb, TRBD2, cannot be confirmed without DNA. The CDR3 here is CASSLNPSGKTYNEQFF.